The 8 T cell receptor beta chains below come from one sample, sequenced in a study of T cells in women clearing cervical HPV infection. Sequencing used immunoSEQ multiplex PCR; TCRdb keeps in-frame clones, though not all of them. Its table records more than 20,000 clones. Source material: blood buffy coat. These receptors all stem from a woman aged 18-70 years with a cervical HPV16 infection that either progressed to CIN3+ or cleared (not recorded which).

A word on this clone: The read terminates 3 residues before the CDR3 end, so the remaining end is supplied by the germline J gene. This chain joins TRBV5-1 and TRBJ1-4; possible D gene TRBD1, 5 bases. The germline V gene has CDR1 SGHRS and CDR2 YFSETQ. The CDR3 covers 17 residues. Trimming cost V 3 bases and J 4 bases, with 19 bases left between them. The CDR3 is CASSWTGSGLNNEKLFF. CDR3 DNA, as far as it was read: TGCGCCAGCAGCTGGACCGGGTCAGGGCTTAATAATGAAAAA.

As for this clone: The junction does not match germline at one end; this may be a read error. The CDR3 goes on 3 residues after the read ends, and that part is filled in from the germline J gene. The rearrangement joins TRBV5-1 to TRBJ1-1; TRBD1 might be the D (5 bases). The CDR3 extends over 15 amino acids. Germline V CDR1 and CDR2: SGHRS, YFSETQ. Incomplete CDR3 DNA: TGCGCCAGCAGCTTGGCAGGGACTCCAAACACTAAA. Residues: CASSLAGTPNTK. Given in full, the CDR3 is CASSLAGTPNTKAFF.

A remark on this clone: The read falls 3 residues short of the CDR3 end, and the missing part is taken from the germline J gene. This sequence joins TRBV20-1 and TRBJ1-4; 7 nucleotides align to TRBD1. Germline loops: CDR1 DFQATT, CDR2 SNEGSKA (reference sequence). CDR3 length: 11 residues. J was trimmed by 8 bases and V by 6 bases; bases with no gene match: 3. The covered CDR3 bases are TGCAGTGCCCCGGACAGGGAAAAA. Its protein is CSAPDREK. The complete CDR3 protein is CSAPDREKLFF.

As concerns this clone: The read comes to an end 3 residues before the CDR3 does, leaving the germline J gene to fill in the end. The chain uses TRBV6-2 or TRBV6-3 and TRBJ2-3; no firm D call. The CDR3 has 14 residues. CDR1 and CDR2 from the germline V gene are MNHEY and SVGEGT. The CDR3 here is CASSYLAYQETQYF. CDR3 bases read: TGTGCCAGCAGTTACCTTGCGTACCAAGAGACG.

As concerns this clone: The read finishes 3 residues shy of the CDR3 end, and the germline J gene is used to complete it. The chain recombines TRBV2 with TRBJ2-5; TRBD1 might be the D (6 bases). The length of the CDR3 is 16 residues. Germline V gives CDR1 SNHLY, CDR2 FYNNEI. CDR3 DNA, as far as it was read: TGTGCCACCGTCAAAGAGGCCAGGGGCGGCACAGATACC. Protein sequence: CATVKEARGGTDT. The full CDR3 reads CATVKEARGGTDTQYF.

Incomplete CDR3 DNA: TGCAGTGTCCCGGTAGATACG. Translating it yields CSVPVDT. The whole CDR3 reads CSVPVDTQYF. The chain is built from TRBV20-1 and TRBJ2-3, with no clear D. The sequence runs out 3 residues before the end of the CDR3; the remainder is reconstructed from the germline J gene. This CDR3 has 10 residues. V shed 7 bases and J shed 5 bases, with 7 bases lying between them. The V gene's germline CDR1 is DFQATT and CDR2 SNEGSKA (reference sequence).

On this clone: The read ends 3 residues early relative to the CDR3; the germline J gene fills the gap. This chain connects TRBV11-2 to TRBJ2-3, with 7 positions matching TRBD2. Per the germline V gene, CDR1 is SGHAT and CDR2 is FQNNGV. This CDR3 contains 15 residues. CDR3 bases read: TGTGCCAGCAGCTTACCTTCACTCGGGCGGGAGACG. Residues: CASSLPSLGRET. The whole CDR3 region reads CASSLPSLGRETQYF.

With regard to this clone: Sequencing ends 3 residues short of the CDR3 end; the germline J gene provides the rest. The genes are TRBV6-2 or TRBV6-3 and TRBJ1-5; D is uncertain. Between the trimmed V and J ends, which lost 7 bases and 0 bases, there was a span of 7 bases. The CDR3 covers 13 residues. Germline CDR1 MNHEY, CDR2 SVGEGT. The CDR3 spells CASMRDSNQPQHF. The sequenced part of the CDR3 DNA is TGTGCCAGCATGCGCGATAGCAATCAGCCC.